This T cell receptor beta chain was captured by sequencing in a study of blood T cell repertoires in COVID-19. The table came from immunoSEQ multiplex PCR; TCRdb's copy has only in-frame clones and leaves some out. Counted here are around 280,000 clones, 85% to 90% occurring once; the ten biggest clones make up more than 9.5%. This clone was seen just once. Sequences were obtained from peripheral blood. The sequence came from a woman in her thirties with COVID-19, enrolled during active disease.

CDR3 coding DNA: TGTGCCAGCAGTTACTCGGCAGGAAGGTACGAGCAGTACTTC. Amino acids: CASSYSAGRYEQYF. The chain couples TRBV6-5 to TRBJ2-7, with no clear D. The ends were cut back, 0 bases at V and 4 bases at J, with 10 bases in the middle. This CDR3 has 14 amino acids. Germline values: CDR1 MNHEY, CDR2 SVGAGI.